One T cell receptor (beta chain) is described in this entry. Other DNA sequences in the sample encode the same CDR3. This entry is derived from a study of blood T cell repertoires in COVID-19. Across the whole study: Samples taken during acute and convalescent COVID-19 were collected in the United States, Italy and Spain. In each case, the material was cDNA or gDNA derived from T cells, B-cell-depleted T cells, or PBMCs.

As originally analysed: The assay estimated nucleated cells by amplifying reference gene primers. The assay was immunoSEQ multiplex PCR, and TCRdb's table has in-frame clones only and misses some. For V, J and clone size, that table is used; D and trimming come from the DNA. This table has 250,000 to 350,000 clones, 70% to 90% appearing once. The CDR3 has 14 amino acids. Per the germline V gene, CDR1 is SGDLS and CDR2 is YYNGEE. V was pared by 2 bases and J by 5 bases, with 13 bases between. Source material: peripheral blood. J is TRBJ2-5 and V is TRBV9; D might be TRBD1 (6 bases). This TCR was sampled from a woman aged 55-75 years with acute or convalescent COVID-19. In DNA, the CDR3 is TGTGCCAGCAGCGTGGCAGGGGTGGAGGAGACCCAGTACTTC. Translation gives CASSVAGVEETQYF. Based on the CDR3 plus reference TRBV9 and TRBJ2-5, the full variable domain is DSGVTQTPKHLITATGQRVTLRCSPRSGDLSVYWYQQSLDQGLQFLIQYYNGEERAKGNILERFSAQQFPDLHSELNLSSLELGDSALYFCASSVAGVEETQYFGPGTRLLVL.